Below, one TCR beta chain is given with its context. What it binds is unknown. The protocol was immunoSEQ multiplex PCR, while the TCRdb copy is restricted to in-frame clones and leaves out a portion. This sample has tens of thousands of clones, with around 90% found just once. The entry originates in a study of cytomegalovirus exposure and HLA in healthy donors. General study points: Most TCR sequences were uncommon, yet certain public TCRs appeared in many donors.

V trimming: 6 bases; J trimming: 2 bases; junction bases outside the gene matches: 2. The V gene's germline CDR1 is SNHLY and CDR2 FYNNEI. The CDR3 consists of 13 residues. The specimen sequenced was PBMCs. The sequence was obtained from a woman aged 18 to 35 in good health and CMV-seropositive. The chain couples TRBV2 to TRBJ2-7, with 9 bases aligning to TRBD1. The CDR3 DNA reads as TGTGCCAGCAGCCGGGACAGGGCCTACGAGCAGTACTTC. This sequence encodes CASSRDRAYEQYF.